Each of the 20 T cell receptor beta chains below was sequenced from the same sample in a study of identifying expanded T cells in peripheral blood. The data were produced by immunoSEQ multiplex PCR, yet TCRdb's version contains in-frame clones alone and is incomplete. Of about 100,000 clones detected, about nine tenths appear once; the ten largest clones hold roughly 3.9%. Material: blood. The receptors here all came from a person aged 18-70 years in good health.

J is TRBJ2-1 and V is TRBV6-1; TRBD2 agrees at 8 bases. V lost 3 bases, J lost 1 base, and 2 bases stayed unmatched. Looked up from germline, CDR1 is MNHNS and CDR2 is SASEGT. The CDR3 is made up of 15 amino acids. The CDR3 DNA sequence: TGTGCCAGCAGTGAGGTAGCGGGATCCTACAATGAGCAGTTCTTC. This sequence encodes CASSEVAGSYNEQFF.

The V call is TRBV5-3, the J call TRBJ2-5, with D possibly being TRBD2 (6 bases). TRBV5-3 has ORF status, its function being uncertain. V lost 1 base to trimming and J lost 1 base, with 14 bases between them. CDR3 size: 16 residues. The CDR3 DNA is TGTGCCAGAAGCTTGTGGGGGAGGCACCCCCAAGAGACCCAGTACTTC. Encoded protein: CARSLWGRHPQETQYF.

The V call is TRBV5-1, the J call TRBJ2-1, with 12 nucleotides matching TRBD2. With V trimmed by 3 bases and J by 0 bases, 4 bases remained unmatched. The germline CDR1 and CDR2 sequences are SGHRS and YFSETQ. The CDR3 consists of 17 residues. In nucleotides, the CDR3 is TGCGCCAGCAGCTCCCAACTAGCGGGGGGCTCCTACAATGAGCAGTTCTTC. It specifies CASSSQLAGGSYNEQFF. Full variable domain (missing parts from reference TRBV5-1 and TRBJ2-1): KAGVTQTPRYLIKTRGQQVTLSCSPISGHRSVSWYQQTPGQGLQFLFEYFSETQRNKGNFPGRFSGRQFSNSRSEMNVSTLELGDSALYLCASSSQLAGGSYNEQFFGPGTRLTVL.

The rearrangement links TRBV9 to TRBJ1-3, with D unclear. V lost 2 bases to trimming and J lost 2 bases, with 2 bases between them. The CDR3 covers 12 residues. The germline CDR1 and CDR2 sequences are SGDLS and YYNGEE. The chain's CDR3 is CASSVPGNTIYF. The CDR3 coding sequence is TGTGCCAGCAGCGTCCCTGGAAACACCATATATTTT.

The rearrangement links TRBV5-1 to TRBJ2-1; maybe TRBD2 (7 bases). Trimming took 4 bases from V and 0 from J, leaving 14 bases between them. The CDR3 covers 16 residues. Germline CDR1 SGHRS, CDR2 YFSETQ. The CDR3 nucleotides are TGCGCCAGCAGCCTGACCCGGGGGGCCTCCTACAATGAGCAGTTCTTC. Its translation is CASSLTRGASYNEQFF.

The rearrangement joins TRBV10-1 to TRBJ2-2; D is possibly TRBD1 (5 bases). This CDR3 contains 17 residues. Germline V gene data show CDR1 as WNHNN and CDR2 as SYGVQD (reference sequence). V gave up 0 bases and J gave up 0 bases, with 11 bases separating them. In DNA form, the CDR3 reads TGCGCCAGCAGTGAGTCGAGTTGGACAACGAACACCGGGGAGCTGTTTTTT. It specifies CASSESSWTTNTGELFF.

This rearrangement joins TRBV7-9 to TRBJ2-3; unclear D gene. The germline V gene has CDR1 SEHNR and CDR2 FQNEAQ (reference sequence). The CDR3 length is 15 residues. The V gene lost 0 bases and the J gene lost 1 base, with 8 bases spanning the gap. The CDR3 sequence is CASSLASPGTDTQYF. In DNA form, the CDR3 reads TGTGCCAGCAGCTTAGCTTCGCCGGGCACAGATACGCAGTATTTT. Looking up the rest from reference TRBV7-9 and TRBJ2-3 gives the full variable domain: DTGVSQNPRHKITKRGQNVTFRCDPISEHNRLYWYRQTLGQGPEFLTYFQNEAQLEKSRLLSDRFSAERPKGSFSTLEIQRTEQGDSAMYLCASSLASPGTDTQYFGPGTRLTVL.

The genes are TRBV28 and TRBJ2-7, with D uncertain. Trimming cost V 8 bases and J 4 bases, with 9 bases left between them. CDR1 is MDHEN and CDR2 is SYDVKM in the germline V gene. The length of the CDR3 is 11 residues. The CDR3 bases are TGTGCCAGCCAGGACCCATACGAGCAGTACTTC. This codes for CASQDPYEQYF.

The CDR3 coding sequence is TGTGCCAGCAGCCTCTCATTACGGCAGCCCCAGCATTTT. It yields the protein CASSLSLRQPQHF. The chain couples TRBV7-2 to TRBJ1-5; the D is unclear. The germline V gene encodes CDR1 SGHTA and CDR2 FQGNSA. V was trimmed by 5 bases and J by 7 bases, leaving 12 bases between them. There are 13 residues in the CDR3.

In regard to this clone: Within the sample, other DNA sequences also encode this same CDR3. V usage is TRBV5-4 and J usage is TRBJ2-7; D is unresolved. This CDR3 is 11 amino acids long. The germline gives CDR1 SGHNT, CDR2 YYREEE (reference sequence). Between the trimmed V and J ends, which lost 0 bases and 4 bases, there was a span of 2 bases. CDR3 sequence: CASSLGYEQYF. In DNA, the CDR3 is TGTGCCAGCAGCTTGGGGTACGAGCAGTACTTC.

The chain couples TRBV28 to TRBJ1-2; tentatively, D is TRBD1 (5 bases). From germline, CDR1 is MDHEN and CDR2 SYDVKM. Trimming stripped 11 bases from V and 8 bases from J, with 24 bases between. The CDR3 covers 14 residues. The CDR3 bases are TGTGCCGTACTCGGGGAGAGGGGAAGGCGCGGCTACACCTTC. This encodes CAVLGERGRRGYTF.

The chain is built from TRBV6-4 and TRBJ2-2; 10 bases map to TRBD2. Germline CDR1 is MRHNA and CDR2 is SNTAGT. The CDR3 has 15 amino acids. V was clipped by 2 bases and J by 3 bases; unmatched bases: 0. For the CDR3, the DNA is TGTGCCAGCAGTGACCTAGCGGGGGACACCGGGGAGCTGTTTTTT. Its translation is CASSDLAGDTGELFF.

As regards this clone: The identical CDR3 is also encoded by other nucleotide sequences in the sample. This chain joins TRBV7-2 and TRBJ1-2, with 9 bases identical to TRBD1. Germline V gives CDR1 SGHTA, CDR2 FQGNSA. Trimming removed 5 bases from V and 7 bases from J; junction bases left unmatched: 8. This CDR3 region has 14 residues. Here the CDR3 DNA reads TGTGCCAGCAGCCCGGGACAGGGAATAGGTGGCTACACCTTC. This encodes CASSPGQGIGGYTF.

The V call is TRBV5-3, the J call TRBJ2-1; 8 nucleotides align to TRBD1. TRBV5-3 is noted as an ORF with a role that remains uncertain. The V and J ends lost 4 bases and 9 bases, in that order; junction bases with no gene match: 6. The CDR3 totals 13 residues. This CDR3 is CARSQGAAVEQFF. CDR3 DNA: TGTGCCAGAAGCCAGGGGGCTGCAGTTGAGCAGTTCTTC.

The CDR3: CASSLAGHEQYF. The CDR3 DNA follows: TGTGCCAGCAGCTTGGCCGGCCACGAGCAGTACTTC. V and J are TRBV5-6 and TRBJ2-7; D uncertain. Germline V gene data show CDR1 as SGHDT and CDR2 as YYEEEE. The V end lost 0 bases, the J end lost 5 bases, and 6 bases lay between the germline ends. The CDR3 is 12 amino acids.

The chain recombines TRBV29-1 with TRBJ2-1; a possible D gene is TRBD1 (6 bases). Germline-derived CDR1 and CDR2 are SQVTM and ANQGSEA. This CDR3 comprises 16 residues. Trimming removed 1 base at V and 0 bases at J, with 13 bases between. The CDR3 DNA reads TGCAGCGTTGAAGGACAGGCGCCTCGCTCCTACAATGAGCAGTTCTTC. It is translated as CSVEGQAPRSYNEQFF.

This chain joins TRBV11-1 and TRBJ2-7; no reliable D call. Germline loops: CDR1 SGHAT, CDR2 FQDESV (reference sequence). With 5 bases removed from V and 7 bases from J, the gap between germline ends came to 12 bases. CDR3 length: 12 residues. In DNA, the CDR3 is TGTGCCAGCAGCCCTCGCGAGAGGGAGCAGTACTTC. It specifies CASSPREREQYF.

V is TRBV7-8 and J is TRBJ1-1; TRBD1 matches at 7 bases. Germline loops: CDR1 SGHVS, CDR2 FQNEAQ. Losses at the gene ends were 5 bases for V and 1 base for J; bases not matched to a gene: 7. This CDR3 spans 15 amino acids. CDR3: CASSTTTGWNTEAFF. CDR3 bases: TGTGCCAGCAGCACGACGACAGGGTGGAACACTGAAGCTTTCTTT.

CDR3 DNA sequence: TGTGCCAGCAGTTTATCGTGGGCGGGCGTCTCCTACGAGCAGTACTTC. Its translation: CASSLSWAGVSYEQYF. The chain recombines TRBV27 with TRBJ2-7; D might be TRBD2 (5 bases). This CDR3 is 16 amino acids long. CDR1 is MNHEY, CDR2 SMNVEV, per germline (reference sequence). V dropped 0 bases and J dropped 0 bases, with 12 bases sitting between them.

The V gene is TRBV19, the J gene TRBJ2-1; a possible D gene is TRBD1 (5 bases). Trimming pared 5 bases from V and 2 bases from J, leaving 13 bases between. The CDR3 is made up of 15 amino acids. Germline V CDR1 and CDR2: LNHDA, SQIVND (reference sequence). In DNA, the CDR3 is TGTGCCAGTAGTGGGGCAGGGTTGCCCTACAATGAGCAGTTCTTC. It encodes CASSGAGLPYNEQFF.